The source of this T cell receptor beta chain is a study of cytomegalovirus exposure and HLA in healthy donors. About the study: Some 85 million unique TCRs, all from HLA-typed donors, were included in an early release of the data.

Points from the study as a whole: Earlier findings revealed that most TCR beta V segments proved productive either about 87% or about 30% of the time. In a later analysis, most CMV-associated TCR beta chains appeared HLA-restricted.

Donors consisted of healthy bone marrow donors. The germline gives CDR1 LNHDA, CDR2 SQIVND (reference sequence). With 5 bases removed from V and 12 bases from J, the gap between germline ends came to 11 bases. The CDR3 has 11 amino acids. In the case of this clone: The antigen is unknown.

PCR amplification relied on 60 Vbeta primers (plus 13 Jbeta primers). Only in-frame clones appear in the TCRdb table, and some are missing; sequencing was by immunoSEQ multiplex PCR. The sample holds under 100,000 clones, around 79% seen once. The V gene is TRBV19, the J gene TRBJ2-4, with D tentatively TRBD1 (5 bases). The source of this sequence is a human donor in good health. The sequenced sample consisted of PBMCs. The CDR3: CASSVDRHQYF. DNA for the CDR3: TGTGCCAGTAGTGTCGACAGACATCAGTACTTC.